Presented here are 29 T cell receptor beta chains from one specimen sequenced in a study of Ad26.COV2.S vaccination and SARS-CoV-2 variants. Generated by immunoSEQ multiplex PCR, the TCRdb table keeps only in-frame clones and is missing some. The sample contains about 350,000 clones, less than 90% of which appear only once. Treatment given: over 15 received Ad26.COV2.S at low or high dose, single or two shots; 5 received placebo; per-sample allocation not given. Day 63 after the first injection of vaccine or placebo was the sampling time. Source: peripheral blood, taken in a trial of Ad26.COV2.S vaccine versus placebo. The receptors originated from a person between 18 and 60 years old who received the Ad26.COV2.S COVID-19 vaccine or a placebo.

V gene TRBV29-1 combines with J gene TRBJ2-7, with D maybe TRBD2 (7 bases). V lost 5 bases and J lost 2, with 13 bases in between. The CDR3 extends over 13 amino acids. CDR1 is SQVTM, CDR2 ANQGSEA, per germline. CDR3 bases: TGCAGCGTTCGGAGGGGGGGCCCCTACGAGCAGTACTTC. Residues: CSVRRGGPYEQYF.

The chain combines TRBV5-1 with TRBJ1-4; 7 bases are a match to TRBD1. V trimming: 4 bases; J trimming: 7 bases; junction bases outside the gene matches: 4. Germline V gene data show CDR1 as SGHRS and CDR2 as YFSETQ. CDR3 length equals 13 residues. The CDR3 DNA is TGCGCCAGCAGCGAGGGGGCAAGTGAAAAACTGTTTTTT. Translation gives CASSEGASEKLFF. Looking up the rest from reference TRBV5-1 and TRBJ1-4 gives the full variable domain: KAGVTQTPRYLIKTRGQQVTLSCSPISGHRSVSWYQQTPGQGLQFLFEYFSETQRNKGNFPGRFSGRQFSNSRSEMNVSTLELGDSALYLCASSEGASEKLFFGSGTQLSVL.

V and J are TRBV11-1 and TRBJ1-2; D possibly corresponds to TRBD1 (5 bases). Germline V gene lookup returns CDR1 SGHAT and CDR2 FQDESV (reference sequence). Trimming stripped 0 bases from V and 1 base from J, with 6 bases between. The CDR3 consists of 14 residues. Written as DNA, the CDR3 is TGTGCCAGCAGCTTAGCGACAGATAACTATGGCTACACCTTC. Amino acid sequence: CASSLATDNYGYTF.

The CDR3 coding sequence is TGCGCCAGCAGCTTGGACAGGGGCAATTCACCCCTCCACTTT. Translated: CASSLDRGNSPLHF. The gene calls are TRBV5-1 and TRBJ1-6, with 7 positions matching TRBD1. Germline-derived CDR1 and CDR2 are SGHRS and YFSETQ. J gave up 7 bases and V 0 bases, and 1 base lay outside the gene matches. CDR3 length: 14 residues.

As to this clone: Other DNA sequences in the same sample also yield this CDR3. CDR3 in amino acids: CASSLPGGDEQFF. Here the CDR3 DNA reads TGTGCCAGCAGCTTACCAGGGGGGGATGAGCAGTTCTTC. V and J are TRBV7-9 and TRBJ2-1; D tentatively fits TRBD1 or TRBD2 (7 bases each). Germline-derived CDR1 and CDR2 are SEHNR and FQNEAQ (reference sequence). With 2 bases removed from V and 8 bases from J, the gap between germline ends came to 10 bases. CDR3 length: 13 residues.

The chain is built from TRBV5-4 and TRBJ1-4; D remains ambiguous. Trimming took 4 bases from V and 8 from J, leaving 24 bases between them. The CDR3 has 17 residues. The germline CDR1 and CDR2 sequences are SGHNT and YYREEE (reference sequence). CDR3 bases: TGTGCCAGCAGCCTGAAACCGGACGGCGCACAAGGCGAAAAACTGTTTTTT. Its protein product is CASSLKPDGAQGEKLFF.

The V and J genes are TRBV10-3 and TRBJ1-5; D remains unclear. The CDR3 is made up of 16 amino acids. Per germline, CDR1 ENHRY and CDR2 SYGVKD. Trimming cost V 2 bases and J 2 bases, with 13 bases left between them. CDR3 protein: CAISEGLGGGNQPQHF. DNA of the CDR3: TGTGCCATCAGTGAGGGGCTGGGTGGCGGCAATCAGCCCCAGCATTTT.

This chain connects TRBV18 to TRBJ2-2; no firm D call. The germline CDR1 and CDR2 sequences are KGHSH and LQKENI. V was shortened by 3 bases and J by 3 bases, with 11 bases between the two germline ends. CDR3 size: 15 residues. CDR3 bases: TGTGCCAGCTCACCCAAGGCAGGATACACCGGGGAGCTGTTTTTT. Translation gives CASSPKAGYTGELFF.

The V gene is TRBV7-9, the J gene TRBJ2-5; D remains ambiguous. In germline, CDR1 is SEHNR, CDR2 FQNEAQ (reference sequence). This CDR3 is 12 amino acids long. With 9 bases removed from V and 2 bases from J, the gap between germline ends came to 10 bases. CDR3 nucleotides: TGTGCCAGTCGACTTCGACAAGAGACCCAGTACTTC. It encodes CASRLRQETQYF. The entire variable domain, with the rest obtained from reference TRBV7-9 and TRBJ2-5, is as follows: DTGVSQNPRHKITKRGQNVTFRCDPISEHNRLYWYRQTLGQGPEFLTYFQNEAQLEKSRLLSDRFSAERPKGSFSTLEIQRTEQGDSAMYLCASRLRQETQYFGPGTRLLVL.

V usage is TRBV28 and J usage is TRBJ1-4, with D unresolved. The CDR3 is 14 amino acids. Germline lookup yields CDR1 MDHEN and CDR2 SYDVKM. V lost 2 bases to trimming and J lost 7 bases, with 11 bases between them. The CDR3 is CASSLTGRGEKLFF. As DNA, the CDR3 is TGTGCCAGCAGTTTAACGGGCCGGGGTGAAAAACTGTTTTTT. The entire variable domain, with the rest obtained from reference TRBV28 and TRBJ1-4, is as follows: DVKVTQSSRYLVKRTGEKVFLECVQDMDHENMFWYRQDPGLGLRLIYFSYDVKMKEKGDIPEGYSVSREKKERFSLILESASTNQTSMYLCASSLTGRGEKLFFGSGTQLSVL.

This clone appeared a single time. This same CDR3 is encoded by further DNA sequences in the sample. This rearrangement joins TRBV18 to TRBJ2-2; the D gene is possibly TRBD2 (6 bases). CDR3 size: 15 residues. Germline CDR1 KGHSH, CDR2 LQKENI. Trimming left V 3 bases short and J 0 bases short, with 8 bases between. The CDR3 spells CASSPSGTNTGELFF. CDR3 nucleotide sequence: TGTGCCAGCTCACCTAGCGGTACGAACACCGGGGAGCTGTTTTTT.

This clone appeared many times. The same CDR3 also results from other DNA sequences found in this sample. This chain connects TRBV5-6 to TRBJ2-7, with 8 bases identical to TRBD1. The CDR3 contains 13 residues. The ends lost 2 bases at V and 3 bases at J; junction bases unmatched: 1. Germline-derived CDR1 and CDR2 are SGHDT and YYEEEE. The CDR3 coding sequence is TGTGCCAGCAGCTTCGGGACAGGCTACGAGCAGTACTTC. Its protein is CASSFGTGYEQYF.

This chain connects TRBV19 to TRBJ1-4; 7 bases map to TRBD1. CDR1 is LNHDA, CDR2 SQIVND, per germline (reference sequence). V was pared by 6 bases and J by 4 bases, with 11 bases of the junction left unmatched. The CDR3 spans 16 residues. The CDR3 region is CASSPRQGQRNEKLFF. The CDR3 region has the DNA TGTGCCAGTAGCCCTCGACAGGGTCAGCGTAATGAAAAACTGTTTTTT.

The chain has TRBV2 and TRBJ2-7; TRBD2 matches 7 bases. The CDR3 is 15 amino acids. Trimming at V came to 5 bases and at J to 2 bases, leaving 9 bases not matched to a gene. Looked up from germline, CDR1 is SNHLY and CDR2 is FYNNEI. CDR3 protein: CASSPELAATYEQYF. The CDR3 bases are TGTGCCAGCAGTCCCGAGCTAGCGGCTACCTACGAGCAGTACTTC.

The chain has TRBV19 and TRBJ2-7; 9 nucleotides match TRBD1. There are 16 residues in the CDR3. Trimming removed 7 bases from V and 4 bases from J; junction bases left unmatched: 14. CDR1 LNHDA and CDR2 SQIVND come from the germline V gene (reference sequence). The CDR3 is CASIGRGQGGLYEQYF. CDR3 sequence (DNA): TGTGCCAGTATTGGGAGGGGACAGGGCGGCCTATACGAGCAGTACTTC.

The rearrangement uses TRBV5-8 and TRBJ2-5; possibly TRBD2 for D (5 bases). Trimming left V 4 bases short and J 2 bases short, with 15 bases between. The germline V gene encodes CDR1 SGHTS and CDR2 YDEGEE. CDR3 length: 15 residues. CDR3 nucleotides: TGTGCCAGCAGCGCCGGATACACGGGACAAGAGACCCAGTACTTC. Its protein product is CASSAGYTGQETQYF.

The CDR3, as DNA: TGTGCCAGTAGTATGGGAGTCTTTGAAGCTTTCTTT. Its protein product is CASSMGVFEAFF. The chain couples TRBV19 to TRBJ1-1; D is undetermined. V lost 3 bases and J lost 7, with 9 bases in between. Germline CDR1 is LNHDA and CDR2 is SQIVND (reference sequence). This CDR3 is built from 12 residues.

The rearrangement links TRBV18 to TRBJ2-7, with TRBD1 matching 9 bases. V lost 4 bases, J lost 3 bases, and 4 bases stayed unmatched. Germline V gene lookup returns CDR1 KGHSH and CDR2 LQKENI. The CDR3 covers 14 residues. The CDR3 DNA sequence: TGTGCCAGCTCACGGGAGACAGGGGGCTACGAGCAGTACTTC. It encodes CASSRETGGYEQYF.

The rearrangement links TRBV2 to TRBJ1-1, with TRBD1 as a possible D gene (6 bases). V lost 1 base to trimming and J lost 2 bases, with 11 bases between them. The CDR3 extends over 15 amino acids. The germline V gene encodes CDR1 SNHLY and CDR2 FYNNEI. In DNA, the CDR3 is TGTGCCAGCAGTGAAGGGCCGACAGGAAACACTGAAGCTTTCTTT. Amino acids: CASSEGPTGNTEAFF.

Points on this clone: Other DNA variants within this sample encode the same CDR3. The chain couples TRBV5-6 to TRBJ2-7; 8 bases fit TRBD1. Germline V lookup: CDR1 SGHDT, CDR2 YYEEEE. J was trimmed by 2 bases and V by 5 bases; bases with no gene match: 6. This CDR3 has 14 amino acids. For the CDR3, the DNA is TGTGCCAGCAGTCTTGGACAGGGCGCCTACGAGCAGTACTTC. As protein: CASSLGQGAYEQYF.

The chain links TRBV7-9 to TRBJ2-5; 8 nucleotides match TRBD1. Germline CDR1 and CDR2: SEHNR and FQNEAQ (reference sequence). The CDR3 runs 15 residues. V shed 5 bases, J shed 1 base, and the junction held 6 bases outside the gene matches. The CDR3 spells CASSPDRGTQETQYF. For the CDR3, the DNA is TGTGCCAGCAGCCCAGACAGGGGAACCCAAGAGACCCAGTACTTC.

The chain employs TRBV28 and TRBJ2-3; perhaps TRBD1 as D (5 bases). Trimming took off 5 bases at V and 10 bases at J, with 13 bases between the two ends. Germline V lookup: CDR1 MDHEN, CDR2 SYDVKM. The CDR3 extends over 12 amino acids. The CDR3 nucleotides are TGTGCCAGCAGTCTCCAGGGTCGGCCGCAGTATTTT. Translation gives CASSLQGRPQYF.

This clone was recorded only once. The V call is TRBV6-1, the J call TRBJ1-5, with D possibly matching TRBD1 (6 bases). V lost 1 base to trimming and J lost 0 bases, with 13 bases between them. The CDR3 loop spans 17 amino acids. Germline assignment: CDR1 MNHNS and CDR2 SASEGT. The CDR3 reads CASSEDRDLPSNQPQHF. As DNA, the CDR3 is TGTGCCAGCAGTGAAGACAGGGACCTCCCTAGCAATCAGCCCCAGCATTTT.

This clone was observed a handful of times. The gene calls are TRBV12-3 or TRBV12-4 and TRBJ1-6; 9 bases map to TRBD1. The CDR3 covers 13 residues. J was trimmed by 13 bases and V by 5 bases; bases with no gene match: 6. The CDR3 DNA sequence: TGTGCCAGCAGTCGACAGGGGGGTAGGCCCCTCCACTTT. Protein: CASSRQGGRPLHF.

CDR3 loop: CASSSDPSGRTDTQYF. As DNA, the CDR3 is TGTGCCAGCAGCTCCGATCCTAGCGGGAGGACAGATACGCAGTATTTT. The chain recombines TRBV7-3 with TRBJ2-3; 11 bases are shared with TRBD2. This CDR3 comprises 16 residues. Germline loops: CDR1 SGHTA, CDR2 FQGTGA. V was pared by 4 bases and J by 3 bases, with 6 bases of the junction left unmatched.

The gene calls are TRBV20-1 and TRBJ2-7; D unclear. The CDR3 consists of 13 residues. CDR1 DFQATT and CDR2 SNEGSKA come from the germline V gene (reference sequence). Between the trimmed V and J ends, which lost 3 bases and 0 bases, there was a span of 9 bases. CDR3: CSASGGSSYEQYF. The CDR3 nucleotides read TGCAGTGCTAGTGGTGGTAGCTCCTACGAGCAGTACTTC.

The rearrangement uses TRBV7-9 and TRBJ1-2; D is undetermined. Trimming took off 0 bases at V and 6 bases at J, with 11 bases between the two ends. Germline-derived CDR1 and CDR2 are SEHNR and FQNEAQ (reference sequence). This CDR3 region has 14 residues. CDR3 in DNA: TGTGCCAGCAGCTTAGCGGTGGTGGGAGATGGCTACACCTTC. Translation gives CASSLAVVGDGYTF.

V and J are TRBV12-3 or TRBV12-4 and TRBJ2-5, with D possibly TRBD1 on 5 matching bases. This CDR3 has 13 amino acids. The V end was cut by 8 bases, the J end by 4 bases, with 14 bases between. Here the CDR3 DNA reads TGTGCCAGCCGCAGGGCTGTCCCAGAGACCCAGTACTTC. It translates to CASRRAVPETQYF.

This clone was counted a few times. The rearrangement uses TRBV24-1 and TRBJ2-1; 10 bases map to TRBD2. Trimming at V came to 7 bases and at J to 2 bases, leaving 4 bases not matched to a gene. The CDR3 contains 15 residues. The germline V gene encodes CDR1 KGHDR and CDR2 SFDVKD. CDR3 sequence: CATSRTSGTYNEQFF. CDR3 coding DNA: TGTGCCACCAGCCGAACTAGCGGGACCTACAATGAGCAGTTCTTC.